Each of the 11 T cell receptor beta chains below was sequenced from the same sample in a study of blood T cell repertoires in COVID-19. Produced via immunoSEQ multiplex PCR; TCRdb's table is partial and in-frame only. This table has 100,000 to 150,000 clones, about 87% appearing once. The sample comprised peripheral blood. These receptor sequences come from a man aged 50 or older with active COVID-19.

The chain uses TRBV5-1 and TRBJ1-2; D possibly corresponds to TRBD1 (5 bases). Trimming cost V 0 bases and J 3 bases, with 12 bases left between them. Per germline, CDR1 SGHRS and CDR2 YFSETQ. The CDR3 length is 15 residues. The CDR3 nucleotides read TGCGCCAGCAGCTTGGCCCAGGGTAGGGACTATGGCTACACCTTC. Protein product: CASSLAQGRDYGYTF.

The chain combines TRBV7-2 with TRBJ2-1; 9 bases are shared with TRBD2. Trimming cost V 8 bases and J 4 bases; bases outside gene matches: 9. The CDR3 extends over 15 amino acids. CDR1 is SGHTA, CDR2 FQGNSA, per germline. The CDR3 spells CASGGLAGEYNEQFF. In DNA form, the CDR3 reads TGTGCCAGCGGCGGGTTAGCGGGGGAATACAATGAGCAGTTCTTC.

This clone turned up a few times. The V gene is TRBV7-9, the J gene TRBJ1-2, with 8 positions matching TRBD1. The CDR3 is made up of 15 amino acids. V shed 4 bases, J shed 8 bases, and the junction held 12 bases outside the gene matches. The germline V gene encodes CDR1 SEHNR and CDR2 FQNEAQ (reference sequence). The CDR3 spells CASSSSLGQAEGYTF. CDR3 nucleotide sequence: TGTGCCAGCAGCTCTTCCCTGGGACAGGCGGAGGGCTACACCTTC.

The gene calls are TRBV6-6 and TRBJ2-2; D remains ambiguous. V lost 7 bases to trimming and J lost 6 bases, with 3 bases between them. The CDR3 extends over 10 amino acids. Germline assignment: CDR1 MNHNY and CDR2 SVGAGI (reference sequence). The CDR3 coding sequence is TGTGCCAGCAACTCCGGGGAGCTGTTTTTT. Residues: CASNSGELFF.

This clone was seen a few times. This chain uses TRBV10-3 with TRBJ1-1, with D perhaps matching TRBD1 (6 bases). This CDR3 has 14 amino acids. Trimming took 6 bases from V and 4 from J, leaving 15 bases between them. Germline loops: CDR1 ENHRY, CDR2 SYGVKD. In DNA form, the CDR3 reads TGTGCCATCAGCAGTCAGGGAGGGGGCACTGAAGCTTTCTTT. Its translation is CAISSQGGGTEAFF.

CDR3 sequence reads: CASSDLLRTGLNTEAFF. The CDR3 DNA reads TGTGCCAGCAGTGACCTTTTACGGACAGGCTTGAACACTGAAGCTTTCTTT. The rearrangement joins TRBV6-1 to TRBJ1-1; 7 positions agree with TRBD1. The V segment lost 3 bases and the J segment 0 bases; nucleotides outside the gene matches: 10. Per germline, CDR1 MNHNS and CDR2 SASEGT. The CDR3 spans 17 residues.

The chain combines TRBV7-9 with TRBJ2-1; 9 bases match TRBD2. This CDR3 comprises 16 residues. V shed 2 bases and J 0 bases; nucleotides not matched to a gene: 2. Germline V gene sequence: CDR1 SEHNR, CDR2 FQNEAQ (reference sequence). The CDR3: CASSLPSGISYNEQFF. The CDR3 nucleotides read TGTGCCAGCAGCTTACCTAGCGGGATCTCCTACAATGAGCAGTTCTTC.

The J gene is TRBJ2-3, the V gene TRBV5-1, with 8 bases matching TRBD1. The length of the CDR3 is 15 residues. Germline assignment: CDR1 SGHRS and CDR2 YFSETQ. J lost 5 bases, V lost 4 bases, and 9 bases had no gene match. The CDR3 DNA follows: TGCGCCAGCAGCCCTTCGGACAGGGATTTAGATACGCAGTATTTT. The encoded protein is CASSPSDRDLDTQYF.

The chain has TRBV11-2 and TRBJ1-3, with 7 nucleotides matching TRBD1. CDR3 size: 16 residues. CDR1 is SGHAT, CDR2 FQNNGV, per germline. V was pared by 5 bases and J by 2 bases, with 9 bases of the junction left unmatched. The CDR3 coding sequence is TGTGCCAGCAGCGCCTACGACAGGGAAACTGGAAACACCATATATTTT. This encodes CASSAYDRETGNTIYF.

The chain is built from TRBV6-5 and TRBJ1-2, with a tentative D call TRBD1 (6 bases). Per germline, CDR1 MNHEY and CDR2 SVGAGI. With 0 bases removed from V and 5 bases from J, the gap between germline ends came to 13 bases. This CDR3 region has 15 residues. The CDR3: CASSYSSAGDYGYTF. CDR3 DNA: TGTGCCAGCAGTTACTCGAGCGCAGGGGATTATGGCTACACCTTC.

The V and J genes are TRBV5-6 and TRBJ1-1; the D gene is possibly TRBD1 (5 bases). Trimming stripped 0 bases from V and 2 bases from J, with 8 bases between. CDR3 length: 14 residues. CDR1 and CDR2 (germline): SGHDT, YYEEEE. CDR3 sequence (DNA): TGTGCCAGCAGCTTGGGACAGAAAAACACTGAAGCTTTCTTT. This translates into CASSLGQKNTEAFF.